The clone carrying this TCR beta chain was recorded at least ten times. Because the CDR3's place on the DNA is in doubt, the DNA is left out and the CDR3 is given as listed by TCRdb. The record originates from a study of blood T cells in healthy people across ages. The CDR3 is made up of 12 amino acids, end residues included. From germline, CDR1 is SQVTM and CDR2 ANQGSEA. Together with a sample-barcoded 5' primer, a J-beta primer mix was included in a second PCR lasting about 7 to 11 cycles. TCRdb re-called the 5' RACE reads with MiXCR, one entry per CDR3 protein. The sample lists approximately 690,000 distinct CDR3 sequences, over 40% occurring once.

The specimen was blood. The receptor was isolated from a man of 80 years or more in good health. The chain carries TRBV29-1 and TRBJ2-7; TRBD1 is taken as the D call from the table, unchecked against the DNA. CDR3 loop: CSVAQGAKFTYF.